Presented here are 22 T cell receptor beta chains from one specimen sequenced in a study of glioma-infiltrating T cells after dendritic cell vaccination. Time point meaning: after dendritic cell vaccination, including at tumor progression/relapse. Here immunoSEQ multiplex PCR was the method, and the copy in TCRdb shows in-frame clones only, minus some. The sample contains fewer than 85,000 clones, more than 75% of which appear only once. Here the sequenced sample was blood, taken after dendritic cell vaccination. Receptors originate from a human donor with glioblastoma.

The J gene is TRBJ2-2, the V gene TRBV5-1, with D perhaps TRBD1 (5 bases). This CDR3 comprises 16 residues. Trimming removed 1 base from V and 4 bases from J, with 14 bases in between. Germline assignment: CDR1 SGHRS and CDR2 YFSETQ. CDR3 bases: TGCGCCAGCAGCTTGAGGTTTGGCAGGGCCACCGGGGAGCTGTTTTTT. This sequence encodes CASSLRFGRATGELFF.

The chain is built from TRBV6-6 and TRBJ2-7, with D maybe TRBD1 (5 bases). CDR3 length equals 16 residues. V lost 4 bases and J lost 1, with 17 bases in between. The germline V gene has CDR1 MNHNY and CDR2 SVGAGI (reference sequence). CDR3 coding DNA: TGTGCCAGCAGTTCCGTCGGTTTGGGGCGATCCTACGAGCAGTACTTC. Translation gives CASSSVGLGRSYEQYF.

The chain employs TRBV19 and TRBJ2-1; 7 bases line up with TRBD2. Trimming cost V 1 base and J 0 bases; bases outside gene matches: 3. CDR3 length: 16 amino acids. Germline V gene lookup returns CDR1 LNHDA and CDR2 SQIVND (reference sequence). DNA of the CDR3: TGTGCCAGTAGTATAGGCCTAGCGGTCTCCTACAATGAGCAGTTCTTC. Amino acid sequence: CASSIGLAVSYNEQFF. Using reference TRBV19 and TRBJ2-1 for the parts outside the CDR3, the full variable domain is DGGITQSPKYLFRKEGQNVTLSCEQNLNHDAMYWYRQDPGQGLRLIYYSQIVNDFQKGDIAEGYSVSREKKESFPLTVTSAQKNPTAFYLCASSIGLAVSYNEQFFGPGTRLTVL.

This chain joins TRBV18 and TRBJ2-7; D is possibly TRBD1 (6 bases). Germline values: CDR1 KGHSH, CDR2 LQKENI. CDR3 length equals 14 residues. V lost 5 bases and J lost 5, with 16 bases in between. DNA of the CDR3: TGTGCCAGCTCATCCCCCACAGGGATCGACGAGCAGTACTTC. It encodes CASSSPTGIDEQYF. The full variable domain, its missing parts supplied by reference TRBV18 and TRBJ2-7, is NAGVMQNPRHLVRRRGQEARLRCSPMKGHSHVYWYRQLPEEGLKFMVYLQKENIIDESGMPKERFSAEFPKEGPSILRIQQVVRGDSAAYFCASSSPTGIDEQYFGPGTRLTVT.

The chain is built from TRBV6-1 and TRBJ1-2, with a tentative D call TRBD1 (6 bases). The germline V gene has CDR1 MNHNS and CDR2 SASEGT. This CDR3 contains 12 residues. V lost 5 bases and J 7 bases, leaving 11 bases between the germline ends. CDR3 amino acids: CASSKGDSGYTF. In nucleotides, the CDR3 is TGTGCCAGCAGTAAGGGGGATAGTGGCTACACCTTC.

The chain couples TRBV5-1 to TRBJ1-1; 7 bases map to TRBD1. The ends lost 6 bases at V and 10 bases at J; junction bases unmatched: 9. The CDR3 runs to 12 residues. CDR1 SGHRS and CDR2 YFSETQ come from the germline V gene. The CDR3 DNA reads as TGCGCCAGCAACCTCGAGGGGGCTGGAGCTTTCTTT. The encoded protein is CASNLEGAGAFF.

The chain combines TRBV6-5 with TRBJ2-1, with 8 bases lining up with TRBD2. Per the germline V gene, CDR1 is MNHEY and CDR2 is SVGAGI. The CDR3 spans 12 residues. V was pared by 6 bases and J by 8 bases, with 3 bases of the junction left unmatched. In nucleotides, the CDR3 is TGTGCCAGCAGCCTCGGGGGGGATGAGCAGTTCTTC. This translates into CASSLGGDEQFF.

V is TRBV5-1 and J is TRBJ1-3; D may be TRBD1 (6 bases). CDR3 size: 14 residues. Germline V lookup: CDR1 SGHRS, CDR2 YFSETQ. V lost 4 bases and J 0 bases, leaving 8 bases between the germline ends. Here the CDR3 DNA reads TGCGCCAGCAGCCCGGACAGCTCTGGAAACACCATATATTTT. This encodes CASSPDSSGNTIYF.

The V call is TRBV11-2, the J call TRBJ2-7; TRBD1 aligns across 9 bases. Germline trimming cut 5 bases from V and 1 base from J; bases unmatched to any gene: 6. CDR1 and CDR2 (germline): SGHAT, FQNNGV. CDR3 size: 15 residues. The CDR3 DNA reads TGTGCCAGCAGCATGGGGACAGGGACATCCTACGAGCAGTACTTC. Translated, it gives CASSMGTGTSYEQYF.

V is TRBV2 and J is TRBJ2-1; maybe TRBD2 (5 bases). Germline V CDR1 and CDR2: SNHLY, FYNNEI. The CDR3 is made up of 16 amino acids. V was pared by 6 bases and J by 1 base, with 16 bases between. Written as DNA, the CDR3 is TGTGCCAGCAGGGGAGCTCTAGATGGGTCCTACAATGAGCAGTTCTTC. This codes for CASRGALDGSYNEQFF.

The CDR3 here is CASSPGTGIYGYTF. The CDR3 DNA is TGTGCCAGCAGCCCCGGGACAGGGATCTATGGCTACACCTTC. V usage is TRBV11-2 and J usage is TRBJ1-2, with 9 bases that match TRBD1. Germline V gives CDR1 SGHAT, CDR2 FQNNGV. The CDR3 is made up of 14 amino acids. Trimming cost V 5 bases and J 4 bases; bases outside gene matches: 5.

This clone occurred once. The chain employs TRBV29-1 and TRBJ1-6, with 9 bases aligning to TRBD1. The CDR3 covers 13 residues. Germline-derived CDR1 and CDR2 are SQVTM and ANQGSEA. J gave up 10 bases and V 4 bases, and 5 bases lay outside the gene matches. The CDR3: CSVGDRERSPLHF. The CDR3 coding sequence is TGCAGCGTTGGGGACAGGGAGAGGTCACCCCTCCACTTT.

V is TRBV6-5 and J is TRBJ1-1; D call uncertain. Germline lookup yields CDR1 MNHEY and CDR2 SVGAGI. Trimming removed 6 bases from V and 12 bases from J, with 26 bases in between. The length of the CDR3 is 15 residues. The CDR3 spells CASSPRPGSLMTTFF. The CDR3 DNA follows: TGTGCCAGCAGCCCCCGCCCGGGATCGCTGATGACGACTTTCTTT.

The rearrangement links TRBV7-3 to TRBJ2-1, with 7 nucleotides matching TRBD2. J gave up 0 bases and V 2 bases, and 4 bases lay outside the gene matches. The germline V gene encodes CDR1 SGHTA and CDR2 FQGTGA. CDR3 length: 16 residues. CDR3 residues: CASSLGGSGSYNEQFF. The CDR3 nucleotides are TGTGCCAGCAGCTTAGGCGGGAGCGGCTCCTACAATGAGCAGTTCTTC. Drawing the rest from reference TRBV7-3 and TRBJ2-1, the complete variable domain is GAGVSQTPSNKVTEKGKYVELRCDPISGHTALYWYRQSLGQGPEFLIYFQGTGAADDSGLPNDRFFAVRPEGSVSTLKIQRTERGDSAVYLCASSLGGSGSYNEQFFGPGTRLTVL.

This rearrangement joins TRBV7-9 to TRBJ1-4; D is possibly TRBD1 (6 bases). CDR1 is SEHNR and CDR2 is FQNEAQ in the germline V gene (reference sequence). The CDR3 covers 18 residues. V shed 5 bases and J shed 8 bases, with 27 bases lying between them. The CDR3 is CASSTFPGQKAEGEKLFF. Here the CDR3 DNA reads TGTGCCAGCAGCACCTTCCCGGGACAAAAGGCGGAAGGCGAAAAACTGTTTTTT.

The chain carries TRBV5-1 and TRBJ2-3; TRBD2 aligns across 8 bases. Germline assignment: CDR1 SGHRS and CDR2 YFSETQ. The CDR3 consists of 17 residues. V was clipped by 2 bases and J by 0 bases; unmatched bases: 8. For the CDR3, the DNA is TGCGCCAGCAGCTTAAGCGGGGGTCACAGCAGCACAGATACGCAGTATTTT. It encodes CASSLSGGHSSTDTQYF.

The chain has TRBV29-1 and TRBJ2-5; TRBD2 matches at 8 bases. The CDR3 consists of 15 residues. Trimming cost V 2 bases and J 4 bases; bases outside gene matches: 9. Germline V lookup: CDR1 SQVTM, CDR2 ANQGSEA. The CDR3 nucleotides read TGCAGCGTTGAATCGAGCGGGAGTTCAGTAGAGACCCAGTACTTC. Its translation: CSVESSGSSVETQYF. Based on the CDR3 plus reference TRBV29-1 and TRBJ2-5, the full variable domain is SAVISQKPSRDICQRGTSLTIQCQVDSQVTMMFWYRQQPGQSLTLIATANQGSEATYESGFVIDKFPISRPNLTFSTLTVSNMSPEDSSIYLCSVESSGSSVETQYFGPGTRLLVL.

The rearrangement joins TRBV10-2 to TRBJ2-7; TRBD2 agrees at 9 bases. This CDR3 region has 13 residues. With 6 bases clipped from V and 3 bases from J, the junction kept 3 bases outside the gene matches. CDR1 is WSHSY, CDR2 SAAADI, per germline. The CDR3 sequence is CASSASGDYEQYF. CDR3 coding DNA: TGCGCCAGCAGCGCTAGCGGGGACTACGAGCAGTACTTC.

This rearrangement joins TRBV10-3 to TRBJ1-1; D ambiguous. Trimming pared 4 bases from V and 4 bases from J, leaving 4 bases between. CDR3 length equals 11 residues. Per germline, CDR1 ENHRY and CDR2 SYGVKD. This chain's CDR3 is CAISAFTEAFF. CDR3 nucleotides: TGTGCCATCAGTGCCTTCACTGAAGCTTTCTTT.

CDR3 in amino acids: CASSLVGSGPSYEQYF. The CDR3 DNA follows: TGTGCCAGCAGCTTAGTTGGGAGTGGGCCCTCCTACGAGCAGTACTTC. This chain uses TRBV7-9 with TRBJ2-7; perhaps TRBD2 as D (5 bases). This CDR3 is built from 16 residues. CDR1 is SEHNR, CDR2 FQNEAQ, per germline (reference sequence). Trimming pared 1 base from V and 0 bases from J, leaving 13 bases between.

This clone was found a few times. The CDR3 DNA reads as TGTGCCAGCAGTGAAACAGTTAACACAGATACGCAGTATTTT. Translated: CASSETVNTDTQYF. The chain is built from TRBV2 and TRBJ2-3; D not certain. In germline, CDR1 is SNHLY, CDR2 FYNNEI. This CDR3 is built from 14 residues. The ends were cut back, 2 bases at V and 2 bases at J, with 8 bases in the middle.

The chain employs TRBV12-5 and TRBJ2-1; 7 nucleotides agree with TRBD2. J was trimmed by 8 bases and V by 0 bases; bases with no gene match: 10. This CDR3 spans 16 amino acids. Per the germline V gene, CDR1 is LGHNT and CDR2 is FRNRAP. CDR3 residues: CASGLVGLLGRDEQFF. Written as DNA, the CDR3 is TGTGCTAGTGGTTTGGTGGGACTACTAGGGCGGGATGAGCAGTTCTTC.